The rows below give T cell receptor beta chains drawn from one sample of a study of OX40 agonist ivuxolimab in advanced cancers. Only in-frame clones appear in the TCRdb table, and some are missing; sequencing was by immunoSEQ multiplex PCR. The table has around 15,000 clones, 60% to 80% seen once; the top ten hold 36%. The source material was CD4+ or CD8+ T cells sorted from blood, sampled in a trial of the OX40 agonist ivuxolimab. All receptors come from an adult with an advanced solid tumor such as melanoma, head and neck, liver or kidney cancer. Both conserved end residues are part of each CDR3.

TRBJ2-1 | TRBV11-2 | 11 | CASSGGDEQFF
TRBJ2-1 | TRBV19 | 15 | CASRELAGAGNEQFF
TRBJ2-1 | TRBV5-6 | 14 | CASSLVTGDNEQFF
TRBJ2-5 | TRBV7-8 | 14 | CASSAQGWQETQYF
TRBJ2-7 | TRBV5-1 | 15 | CASSADRDSSYEQYF
TRBJ2-7 | TRBV6-5 | 14 | CASSRTRGTYEQYF
TRBJ2-6 | TRBV5-8 | 15 | CASSFAPSGANVLTF
TRBJ1-2 | TRBV7-9 | 16 | CASSLAGRGSNYGYTF
TRBJ2-7 | TRBV10-3 | 15 | CAISGLAGGTDEQYF
TRBJ1-2 | TRBV19 | 15 | CASSTNAGQVYGYTF
TRBJ2-2 | TRBV7-6 | 14 | CASSLAHGNGELFF
TRBJ2-3 | TRBV7-3 | 18 | CASSPKVTSGRETDTQYF